This TCR beta chain was identified in a study of control samples from healthy donors and cancer patients (dated by TCRdb to about 2020). The method was the immunoSEQ multiplex PCR assay. TCRdb took over this immuneACCESS table, retaining in-frame rearrangements with V and J assigned. Such tables are incomplete; in checked studies, under half of the missing clones stem from an unresolved V gene, and the remainder is unexplained. The table for this sample lists some 90,000 clones; approximately 86% of them were counted only once. Over 0.95% of the sample goes to the ten largest clones. V loses 5 bases of germline sequence and J loses 3 bases, and the interval between the two ends is 7 bases. The CDR3, from cysteine to phenylalanine, totals 12 residues. Only the CDR3 DNA stays, 36 bases, in frame from base 1. This clone is a singleton in its sample. This receptor's antigen is unknown. Within one base of it there is no much larger clone, and no base qualities were kept.

The TCR was taken from a woman in her fifties or sixties in good health. The specimen sequenced was blood. The chain is assembled from TRBV12-3 or TRBV12-4 and TRBJ1-2, with TRBD1 as a weak D call on 6 bases. This receptor carries the CDR3 CASSGGHYGYTF. The DNA reads TGTGCCAGCAGTGGGGGGCACTATGGCTACACCTTC.